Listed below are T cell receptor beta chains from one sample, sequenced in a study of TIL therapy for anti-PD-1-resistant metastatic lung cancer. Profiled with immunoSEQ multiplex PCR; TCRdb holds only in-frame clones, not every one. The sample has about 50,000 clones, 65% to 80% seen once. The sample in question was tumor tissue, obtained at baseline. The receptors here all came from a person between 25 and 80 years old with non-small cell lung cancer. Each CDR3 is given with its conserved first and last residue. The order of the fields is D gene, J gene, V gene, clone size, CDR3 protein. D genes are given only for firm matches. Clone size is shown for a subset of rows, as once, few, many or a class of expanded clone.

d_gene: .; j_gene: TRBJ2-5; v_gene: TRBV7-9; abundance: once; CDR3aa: CASSSPRGLAETQYF
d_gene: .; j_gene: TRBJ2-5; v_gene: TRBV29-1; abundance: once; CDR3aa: CSATRIQGWETQYF
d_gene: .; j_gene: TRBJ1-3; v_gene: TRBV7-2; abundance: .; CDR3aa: CASSMGGNTIYF
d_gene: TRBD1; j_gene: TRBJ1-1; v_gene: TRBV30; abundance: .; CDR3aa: CAWSVQGTGNTEAFF
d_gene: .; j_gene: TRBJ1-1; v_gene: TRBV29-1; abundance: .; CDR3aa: CSVGSLVGRAMNTEAFF
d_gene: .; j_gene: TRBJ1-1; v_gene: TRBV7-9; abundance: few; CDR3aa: CASIREGGTEAFF
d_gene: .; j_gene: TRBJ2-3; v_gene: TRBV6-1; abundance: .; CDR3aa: CASSPGTTDTQYF
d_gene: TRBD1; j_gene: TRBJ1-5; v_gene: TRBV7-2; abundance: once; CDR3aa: CASSRQGTQPQHF
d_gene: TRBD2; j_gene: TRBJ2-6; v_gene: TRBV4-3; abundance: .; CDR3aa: CASSQEQAGLVGNVLTF
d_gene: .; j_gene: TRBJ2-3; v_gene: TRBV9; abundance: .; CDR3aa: CASSVDYSTDTQYF
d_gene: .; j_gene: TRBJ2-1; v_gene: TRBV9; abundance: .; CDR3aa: CASSVGYLYNEQFF
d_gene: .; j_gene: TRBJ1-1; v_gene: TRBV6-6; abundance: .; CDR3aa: CASSYRQAAGNTEAFF
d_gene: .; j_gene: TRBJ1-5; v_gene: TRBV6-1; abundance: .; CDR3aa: CASGASPSNQPQHF
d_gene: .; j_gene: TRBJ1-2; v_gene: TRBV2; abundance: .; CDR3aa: CASSVSLEQGGGYTF
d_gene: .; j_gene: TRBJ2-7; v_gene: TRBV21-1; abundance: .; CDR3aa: CASSKVRGQGDEQYF
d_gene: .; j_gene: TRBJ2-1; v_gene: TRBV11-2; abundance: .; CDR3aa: CASSGWGVNSGYNEQFF
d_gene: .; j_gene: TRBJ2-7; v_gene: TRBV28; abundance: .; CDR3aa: CASRGGRGEQYF
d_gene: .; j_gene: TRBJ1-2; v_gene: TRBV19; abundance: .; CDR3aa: CASSEDIDYGYTF
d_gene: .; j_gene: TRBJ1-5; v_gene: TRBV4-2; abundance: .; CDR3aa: CASSLAGMEQPQHF
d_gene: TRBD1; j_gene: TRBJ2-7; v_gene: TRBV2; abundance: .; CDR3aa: CASRHTYDRGWYEQYF
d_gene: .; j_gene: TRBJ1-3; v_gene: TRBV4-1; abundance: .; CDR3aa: CASSLPSGSGNTIYF
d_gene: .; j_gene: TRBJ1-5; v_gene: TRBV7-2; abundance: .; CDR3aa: CASSPELLGGNQPQHF
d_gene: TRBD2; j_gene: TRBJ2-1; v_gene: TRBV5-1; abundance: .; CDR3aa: CASSLAVLAGPSYNEQFF
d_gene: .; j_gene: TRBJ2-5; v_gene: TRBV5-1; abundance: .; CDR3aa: CASSSRGGETQYF
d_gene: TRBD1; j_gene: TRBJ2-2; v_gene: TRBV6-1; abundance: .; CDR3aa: CASSERQGSGELFF
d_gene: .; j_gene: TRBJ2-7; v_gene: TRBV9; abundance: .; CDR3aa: CASSIRPGAGEQYF
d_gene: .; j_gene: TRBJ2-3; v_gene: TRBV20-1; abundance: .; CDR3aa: CSARLGDTQYF
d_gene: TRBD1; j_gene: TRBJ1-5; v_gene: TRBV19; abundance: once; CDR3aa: CASSPNPGTGRSYNQPQHF
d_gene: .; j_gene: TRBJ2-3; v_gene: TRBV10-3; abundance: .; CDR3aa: CAVIARDTQYF
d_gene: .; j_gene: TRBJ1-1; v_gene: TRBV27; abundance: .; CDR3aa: CASSYTTGLTEAFF
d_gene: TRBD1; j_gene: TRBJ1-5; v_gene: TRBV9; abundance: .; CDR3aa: CASSATGGGNQPQHF
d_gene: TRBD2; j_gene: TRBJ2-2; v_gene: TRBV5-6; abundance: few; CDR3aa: CASSLSSGQNTGELFF